The clone carrying this TCR beta chain has a single count. The ends lost 6 bases at V and 4 bases at J; junction bases unmatched: 11. The CDR3 spans 16 residues. Germline V lookup: CDR1 MGHRA, CDR2 YSYEKL. The sample comes from a study of T cells in Graves' hyperthyroidism and ophthalmopathy. Amplified TCR beta CDR3 regions came from RNA transcripts. HTBI primers were used for first-round RT-PCR of the TCR CDR3. TCRdb used MiXCR to reprocess the multiplex PCR reads, holding one entry per CDR3 protein. Of approximately 370,000 distinct CDR3 sequences in the sample, more than 13% are singletons; the top ten hold approximately 30%. The study enrolled patients aged 18 to 65 with newly diagnosed hyperthyroidism of under 2 months' duration. Clinical symptoms, serum thyroxine and TRAb, thyroid ultrasound and orbital computed tomography together formed the diagnostic basis.

The chain couples TRBV4-1 to TRBJ1-5; 8 positions match TRBD1. The TCR sequence derives from a woman in her thirties with Graves' hyperthyroidism. Sequencing input: blood. The CDR3 DNA reads TGCGCCAGCAGAAGCGAAGACAGGGGCGATAATCAGCCCCAGCATTTT. It specifies CASRSEDRGDNQPQHF.